This T cell receptor beta chain was captured in a study of tumor-infiltrating lymphocytes in primary liver carcinoma. Study-wide findings and caveats: Blood had a significantly lower top-250-clone fraction than tumors did (p = 0.039).

CDR3 size: 12 residues. The ends lost 7 bases at V and 5 bases at J; junction bases unmatched: 4. CDR1 is MNHEY, CDR2 SVGAGI, per germline. cDNA specific to TCR beta was made from 500 ng of total RNA, with a constant-region primer employed for priming. Slightly modified ARM-PCR with three nested multiplex PCR rounds yielded TCR beta libraries. Two initial PCR rounds of around 10 cycles each paired TRBV1-TRBV30 forward primers with a C-beta reverse primer. From the multiplex PCR reads, TCRdb called clonotypes with MiXCR, one entry per CDR3 protein. The table shows about 310,000 distinct CDR3 sequences, with 65% occurring only once. Notes on this clonotype: Its antigen remains unknown. Just one base apart from a much larger clone, this may be a read error.

Unsorted whole blood supplied the blood RNA, and germline DNA was isolated too. The clonotype comes from a man aged 35 to 55 with primary liver carcinoma and hepatitis B virus infection. This chain connects TRBV6-5 to TRBJ2-5; 7 bases agree with TRBD2. The sequenced sample was peripheral blood. The CDR3 sequence is CASTRLAETQYF. The CDR3 DNA reads as TGTGCCAGCACGAGACTAGCCGAGACCCAGTACTTC.